This T cell receptor beta chain was identified in a study of T cells expressing NK-cell markers. Study context: HCMV serostatus: seven of eight sequenced donors positive, one negative.

Study-wide points: Dominant NKG2C+ clonotypes in a handful of donors made up roughly 1.0-7.0% of CD8+ T cells. The study found these clonotypes also leading the CD3+CD56-NKG2C+ fraction in a few donors.

TCRdb reprocessed the 5' RACE reads, with one entry per CDR3 protein and no DNA. Its table lists 500,000 to 700,000 distinct CDR3 sequences. The CDR3 is 14 residues long. Germline CDR1 and CDR2: SNHLY and FYNNEI. Remarks on this clonotype: What it binds is not known.

Sequencing was carried out using blood T cells: a sorted CD56 or NKG2C T cell subset, CD4+ or CD8+ T cells, or bulk PBMC T cells (not recorded which). The TCR sequence derives from a young man in good health. The rearrangement joins TRBV2 to TRBJ2-2; the D gene TCRdb calls, TRBD1, cannot be checked with no DNA. The CDR3 reads CASSGQGYTGELFF.